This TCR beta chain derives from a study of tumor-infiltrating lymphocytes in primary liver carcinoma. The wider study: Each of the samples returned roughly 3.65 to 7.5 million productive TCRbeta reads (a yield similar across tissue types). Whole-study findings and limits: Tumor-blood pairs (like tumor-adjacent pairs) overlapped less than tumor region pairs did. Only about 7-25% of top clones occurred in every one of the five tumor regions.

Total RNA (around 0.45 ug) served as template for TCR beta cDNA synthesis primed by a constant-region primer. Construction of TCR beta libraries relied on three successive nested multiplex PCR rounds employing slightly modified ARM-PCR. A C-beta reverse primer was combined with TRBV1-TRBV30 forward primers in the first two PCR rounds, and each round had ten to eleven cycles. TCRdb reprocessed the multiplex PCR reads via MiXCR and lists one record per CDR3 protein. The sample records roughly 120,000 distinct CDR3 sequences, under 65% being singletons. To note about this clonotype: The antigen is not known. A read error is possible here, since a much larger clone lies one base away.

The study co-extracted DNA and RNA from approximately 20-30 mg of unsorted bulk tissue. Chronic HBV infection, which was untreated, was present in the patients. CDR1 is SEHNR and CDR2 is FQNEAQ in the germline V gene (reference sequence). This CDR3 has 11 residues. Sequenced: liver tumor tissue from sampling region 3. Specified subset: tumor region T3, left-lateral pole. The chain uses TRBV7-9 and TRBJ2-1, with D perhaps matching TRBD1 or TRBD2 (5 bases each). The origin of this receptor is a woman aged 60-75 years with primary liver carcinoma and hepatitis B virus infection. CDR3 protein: CDSSWGPEQFF. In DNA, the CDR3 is TGTGACAGCAGCTGGGGACCAGAGCAGTTCTTC.